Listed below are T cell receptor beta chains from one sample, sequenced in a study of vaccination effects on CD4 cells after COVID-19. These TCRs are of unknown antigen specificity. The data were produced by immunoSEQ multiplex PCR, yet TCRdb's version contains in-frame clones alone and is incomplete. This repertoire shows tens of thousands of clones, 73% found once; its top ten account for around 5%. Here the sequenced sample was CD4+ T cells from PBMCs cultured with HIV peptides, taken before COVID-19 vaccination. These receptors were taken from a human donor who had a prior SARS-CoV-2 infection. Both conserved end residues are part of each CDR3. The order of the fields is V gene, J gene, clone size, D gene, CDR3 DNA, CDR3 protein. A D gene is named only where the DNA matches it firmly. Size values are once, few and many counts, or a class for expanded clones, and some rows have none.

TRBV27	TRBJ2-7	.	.	TGTGCCAGCAGTTTATCGTACAGGAGCTCCTACGAGCAGTACTTC	CASSLSYRSSYEQYF
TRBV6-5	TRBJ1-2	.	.	TGTGCCAGCAGGGAGAGCCCGGGGGCCAGCTATGGCTACACCTTC	CASRESPGASYGYTF
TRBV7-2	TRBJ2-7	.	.	TGTGCCAGCAGCTTAGTGGCCGAGTTCAGATCCGAGCAGTACTTC	CASSLVAEFRSEQYF
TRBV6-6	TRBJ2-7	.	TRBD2	TGTGCCAGCAGCTACAGCGGGGGGGTGGGAGAGCAGTACTTC	CASSYSGGVGEQYF
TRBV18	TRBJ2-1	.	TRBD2	TGTGCCAGCTCACCACCCACACTAGCGGGAGGATCCAATGAGCAGTTCTTC	CASSPPTLAGGSNEQFF
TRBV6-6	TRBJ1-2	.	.	TGTGCCAGCAGTCTAGCCTCAACAGGGAAGGGCTATGGCTACACCTTC	CASSLASTGKGYGYTF
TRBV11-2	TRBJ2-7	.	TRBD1	TGTGCCAGCAGCCTTAGGACAGGGGGGAACGAGCAGTACTTC	CASSLRTGGNEQYF
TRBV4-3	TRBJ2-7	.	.	TGCGCCAGCAGCCAAGACTTAGGGCGCGAGCAGTACTTC	CASSQDLGREQYF
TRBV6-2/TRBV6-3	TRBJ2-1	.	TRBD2	TGTGCCAGCAGTTACTCTGGCGGGAGTGGGAATGAGCAGTTCTTC	CASSYSGGSGNEQFF
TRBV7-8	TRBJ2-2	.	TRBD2	TGTGCCAGCAGCTTAGTGGGACTAAGCGGAGCTCCCGGGGAGCTGTTTTTT	CASSLVGLSGAPGELFF
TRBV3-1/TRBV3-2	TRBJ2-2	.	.	TGTGCCAGCAGCCAAGTATTGAGCCCCGGGGAGCTGTTTTTT	CASSQVLSPGELFF
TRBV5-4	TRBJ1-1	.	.	TGTGCCAGCGGTACCCAGGACAGCTTTACTGAAGCTTTCTTT	CASGTQDSFTEAFF
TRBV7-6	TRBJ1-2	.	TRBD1	TGTGCCAGCAGCCTACCGGGACAGGGGAAAAGAGACTATGGCTACACCTTC	CASSLPGQGKRDYGYTF
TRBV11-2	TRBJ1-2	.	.	TGTGCCAGCAGCCCTGAGGCTAACTATGGCTACACCTTC	CASSPEANYGYTF
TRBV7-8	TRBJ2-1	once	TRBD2	TGTGCCAGCAGCTTAGGTTTCGTCGGGCTAGCGGGAGGGAATGAGCAGTTCTTC	CASSLGFVGLAGGNEQFF
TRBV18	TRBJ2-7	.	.	TGTGCCAGCTCACCAGGGTACGAGCAGTACTTC	CASSPGYEQYF
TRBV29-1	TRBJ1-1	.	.	TGCAGCGTTGGTGGGGGGAACACTGAAGCTTTCTTT	CSVGGGNTEAFF